This TCR beta chain was profiled in a study of a mutant IDH1 vaccine in newly diagnosed glioma. In the study overall: Following radiotherapy alone, or alongside temozolomide cycles, vaccination was started after an interval of 4-6 weeks. Earlier treatment was radiotherapy, temozolomide, or both, with most getting both.

The table came from immunoSEQ multiplex PCR; TCRdb's copy has only in-frame clones and leaves some out. The sample yields about 60,000 clones, 65% to 85% seen once. On this clone itself: Its antigen is unidentified.

Noted time point: week 11, during vaccination. Doses comprised 300 ug of mutant IDH1 20-mer peptide each, plus topical imiquimod. New WHO grade 3 or 4 astrocytomas that were IDH1-mutant and ATRX-lost had been found in donors. Per germline, CDR1 LNHDA and CDR2 SQIVND (reference sequence). Trimming left V 5 bases short and J 1 base short, with 17 bases between. The CDR3 length is 16 residues. The clonotype originates from a woman in her forties or fifties with glioma. The material sequenced was PBMCs, taken from a glioma patient whose treatment included an IDH1 peptide vaccine. The chain joins TRBV19 to TRBJ1-1; D perhaps matches TRBD1 (6 bases). In DNA, the CDR3 is TGTGCCAGTAGTCCTCGCCGGGGGGCTGGGAACACTGAAGCTTTCTTT. Protein product: CASSPRRGAGNTEAFF.